This T cell receptor beta chain was retrieved from a study of identifying expanded T cells in peripheral blood. Study-level points and caveats: Over approximately two and four weeks, about 15 and 19 clones changed, versus approximately 1.1 between replicates.

CDR3 length: 17 amino acids. Germline CDR1 is SGHTA and CDR2 is FQGNSA. V was shortened by 5 bases and J by 0 bases, with 14 bases between the two germline ends. Sequenced by immunoSEQ multiplex PCR; TCRdb stores in-frame clones only, minus some. The sample records approximately 140,000 clones, 80% to 90% being singletons. A few counts support this clone. The antigen is not known. Collection occurred without any documented infections or immune events in donors. The specimen was blood. The TCR sequence derives from a person aged 18 to 70 in good health. The chain employs TRBV7-2 and TRBJ1-6, with unresolved D. The CDR3 loop is CASSTPGVSSYNSPLHF. The CDR3 coding sequence is TGTGCCAGCAGCACCCCTGGCGTCAGCTCCTATAATTCACCCCTCCACTTT.